The entry below gives a single T cell receptor (beta chain) sequence along with its context. Its antigen is unknown. Within one base of it there is no much larger clone, and no base qualities were kept. This sample is part of a study of shared clonotypes between healthy human individuals (dated by TCRdb to the early 2020s). Turning to the overall study: The cohort included three men and a couple of women between 18 and 49 years of age. For each donor, three plates each were used for CD4 naive and CD4 memory, two plates were used for CD8 naive, and one plate was used for CD8 memory. To estimate repertoire size and how much clonotypes are shared between individuals, the study performed deep sequencing of blood TCR repertoires from roughly five healthy adults. Libraries were prepared and TCR repertoires were sequenced by different laboratories using diverse techniques, in order to increase sequencing depth and limit assay-specific biases. Leukapheresis yielded between about 0.85 and 9 billion PBMCs per donor.

Using the deep immunoSEQ assay, TCR CDR3 regions were amplified from genomic DNA by multiplex PCR. Genomic DNA extracted from each cell subset was distributed evenly over all wells of several immunoSEQ 96-well plates, and each plate served as one replicate. For sorted subsets, each replicate PCR was loaded with 200 to 250 ng genomic DNA, equivalent to 30,000 or so T cell genomes. Purified libraries were quantified with a Qubit 3.0 fluorometer, sized on a Bioanalyzer 2100, and re-quantified with the KAPA Library Quantification kit. Every immunoSEQ 96-well plate was sequenced on a separate single-read 150-cycle Illumina NextSeq 550 flow cell. For the original study's pipeline: The immunoSEQ output contained only junctional sequences without quality scores, so filtering could not match that applied to full-length reads. Sequences were annotated with PyIR, a Python wrapper for IgBLAST v1.9, and V/J genes and CDR3 were assigned using IMGT germline references. Reads were filtered out if the reads had weak V/J assignments (E-value above 1e-6), no CDR3, stop codons, out-of-frame junctions, or ambiguous translated residues. V3J clonotypes were defined as sequences sharing the same inferred V gene, J gene, and CDR3 amino acid sequence. To compute the percentage overlap between repertoires, the number of shared unique clonotypes was divided by the size of the smaller repertoire. Repertoire richness was assessed with RTK rarefaction, the Chao1 estimator, and Recon v2.1 estimates of unobserved clonotypes. Generation probabilities were computed with OLGA for all TCRbeta clonotypes obtained by the gDNA method from a handful of donors. TCRdb limited this immuneACCESS table to in-frame rearrangements with V and J called. A share of clones is missing; checked studies link under half to unresolved V genes, and the rest is unexplained. D and trimming were read from the DNA, whereas the V and J calls and clone size are those reported in that table. This sample lists some 2,100,000 clones; approximately 96% were detected once. Roughly 0.13% of the sample is held by the ten biggest clonotypes.

The donors were healthy, HIV-negative adults who had no recently reported acute infections or vaccinations. All donors were Caucasian adults living in Nashville, Tennessee, USA. Magnetic negative selection was used to enrich CD4+ T cells, after which naive cells were positively selected on CD45RA and the negative fraction became the memory subset. Blood was collected by leukapheresis, and PBMCs were isolated by Ficoll-Histopaque density gradient centrifugation and then cryopreserved in liquid nitrogen vapor phase. Analytical flow cytometry was used to check the purity and quantity of each magnetically sorted T cell population. From each sorted fraction, genomic DNA was isolated and quantified by UV absorbance on a Nanodrop 2000c. Relative to germline, V is missing 4 bases and J is missing 4 bases, with 6 bases of the junction outside any gene match. From its cysteine to its phenylalanine, the CDR3 spans 16 amino acids. Only the CDR3 portion is preserved as DNA: 48 bases, with reading frame beginning at the first base. Per the germline V gene, SGHRS is the CDR1 and YFSETQ is the CDR2.

Overall study results and their limits: Only blood was sampled, and tissue TCR repertoires likely differ from those in blood. Pairwise subsampling indicated that sequencing depth was expected to affect the degree of clonotype sharing among donors. Incomplete sequencing was indicated by rarefaction of sorted-subset datasets, despite the large sequencing depth. The genetic and exposure-history diversity represented was limited by the small number of donors. About 5% of naive CD4, more than 3% of naive CD8, roughly 2.4% of memory CD4, and approximately 0.39% of memory CD8 clonotypes were shared across a few donors. Compared with non-shared clonotypes, clonotypes shared by all four sorted-subset donors had higher generation probabilities. Naive subsets generally had larger estimated clonotype richness than memory subsets.

Sequencing used naive CD4+ T cells sorted from blood. The sample's cell subset or site label is to be understood as: CD45RA+ positively selected. The V and J genes are TRBV5-1 and TRBJ2-3; 13 bases in the middle match TRBD2. The TCR was taken from a young man in good health. The encoded CDR3 is CASSRTSGRRPDTQYF. The sequence in DNA is TGCGCCAGCAGCCGGACTAGCGGGAGAAGGCCAGATACGCAGTATTTT.